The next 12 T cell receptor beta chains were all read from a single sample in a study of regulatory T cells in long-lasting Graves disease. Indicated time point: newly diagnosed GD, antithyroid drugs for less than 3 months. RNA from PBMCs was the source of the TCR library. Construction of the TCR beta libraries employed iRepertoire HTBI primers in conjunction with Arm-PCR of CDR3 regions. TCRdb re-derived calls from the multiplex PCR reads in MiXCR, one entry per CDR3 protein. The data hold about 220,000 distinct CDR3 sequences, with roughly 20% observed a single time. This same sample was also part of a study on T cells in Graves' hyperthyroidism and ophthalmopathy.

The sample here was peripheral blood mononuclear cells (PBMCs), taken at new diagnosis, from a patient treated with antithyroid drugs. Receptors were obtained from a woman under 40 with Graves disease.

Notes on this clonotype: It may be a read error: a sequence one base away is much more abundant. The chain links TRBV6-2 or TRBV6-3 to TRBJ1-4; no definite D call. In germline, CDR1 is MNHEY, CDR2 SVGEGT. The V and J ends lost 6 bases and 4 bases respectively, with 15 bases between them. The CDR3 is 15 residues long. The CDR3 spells CASRPRADYNEKLFF. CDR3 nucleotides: TGTGCCAGCAGACCCCGGGCAGACTATAATGAAAAACTGTTTTTT.

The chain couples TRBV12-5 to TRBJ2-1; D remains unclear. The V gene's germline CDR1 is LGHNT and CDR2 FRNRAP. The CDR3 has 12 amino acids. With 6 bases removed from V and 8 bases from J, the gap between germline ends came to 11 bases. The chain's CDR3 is CASGRPEDEQFF. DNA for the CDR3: TGTGCTAGTGGCCGTCCCGAGGATGAGCAGTTCTTC.

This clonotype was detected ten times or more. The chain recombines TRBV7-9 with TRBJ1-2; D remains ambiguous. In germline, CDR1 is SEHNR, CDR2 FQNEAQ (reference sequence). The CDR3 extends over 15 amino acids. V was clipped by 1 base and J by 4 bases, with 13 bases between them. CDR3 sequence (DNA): TGTGCCAGCAGCTTAGGGGCAGCCCCCGCCTATGGCTACACCTTC. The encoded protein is CASSLGAAPAYGYTF.

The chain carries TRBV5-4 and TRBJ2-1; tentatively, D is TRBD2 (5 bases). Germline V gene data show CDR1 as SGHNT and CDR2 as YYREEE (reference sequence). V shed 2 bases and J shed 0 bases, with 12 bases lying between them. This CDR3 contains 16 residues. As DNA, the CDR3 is TGTGCCAGCAGCTTTCGGTCCCTAGCCTCCTACAATGAGCAGTTCTTC. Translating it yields CASSFRSLASYNEQFF.

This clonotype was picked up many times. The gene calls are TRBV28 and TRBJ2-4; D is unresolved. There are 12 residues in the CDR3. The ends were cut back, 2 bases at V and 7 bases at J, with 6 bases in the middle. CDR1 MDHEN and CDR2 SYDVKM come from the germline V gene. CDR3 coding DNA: TGTGCCAGCAGTTTAGAATGGAACATTCAGTACTTC. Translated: CASSLEWNIQYF.

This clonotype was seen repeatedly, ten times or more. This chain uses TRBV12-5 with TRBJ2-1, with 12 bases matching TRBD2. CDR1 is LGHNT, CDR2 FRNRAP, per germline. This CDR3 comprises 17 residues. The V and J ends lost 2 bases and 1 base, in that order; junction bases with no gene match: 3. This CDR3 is CASGLPSGGASYNEQFF. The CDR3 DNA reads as TGTGCTAGTGGTTTGCCTAGCGGGGGGGCTTCCTACAATGAGCAGTTCTTC.

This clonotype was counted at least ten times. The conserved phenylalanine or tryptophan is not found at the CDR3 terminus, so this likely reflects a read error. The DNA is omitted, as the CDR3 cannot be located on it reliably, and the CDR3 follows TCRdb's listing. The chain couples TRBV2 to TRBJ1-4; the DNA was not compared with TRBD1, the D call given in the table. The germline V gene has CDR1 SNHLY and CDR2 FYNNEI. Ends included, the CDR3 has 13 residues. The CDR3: CASSENIGQGVSC.

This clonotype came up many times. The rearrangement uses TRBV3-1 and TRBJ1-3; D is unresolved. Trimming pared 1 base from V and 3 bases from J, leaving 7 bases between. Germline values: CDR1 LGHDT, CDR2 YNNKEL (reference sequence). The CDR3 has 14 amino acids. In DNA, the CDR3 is TGTGCCAGCAGCCAAGGGCATTATGGAAACACCATATATTTT. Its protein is CASSQGHYGNTIYF.

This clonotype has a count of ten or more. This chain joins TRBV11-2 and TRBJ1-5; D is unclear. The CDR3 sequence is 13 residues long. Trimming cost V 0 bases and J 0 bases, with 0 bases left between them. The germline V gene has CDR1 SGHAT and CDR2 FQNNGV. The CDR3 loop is CASSLDSNQPQHF. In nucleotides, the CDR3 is TGTGCCAGCAGCTTAGATAGCAATCAGCCCCAGCATTTT.

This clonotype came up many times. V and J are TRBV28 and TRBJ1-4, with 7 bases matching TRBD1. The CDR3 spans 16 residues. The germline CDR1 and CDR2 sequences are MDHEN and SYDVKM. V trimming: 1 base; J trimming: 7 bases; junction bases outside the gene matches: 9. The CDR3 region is CASSLSGRGGSEKLFF. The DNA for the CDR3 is TGTGCCAGCAGTTTATCGGGCAGGGGGGGGAGTGAAAAACTGTTTTTT. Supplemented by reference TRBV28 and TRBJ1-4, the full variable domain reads DVKVTQSSRYLVKRTGEKVFLECVQDMDHENMFWYRQDPGLGLRLIYFSYDVKMKEKGDIPEGYSVSREKKERFSLILESASTNQTSMYLCASSLSGRGGSEKLFFGSGTQLSVL.

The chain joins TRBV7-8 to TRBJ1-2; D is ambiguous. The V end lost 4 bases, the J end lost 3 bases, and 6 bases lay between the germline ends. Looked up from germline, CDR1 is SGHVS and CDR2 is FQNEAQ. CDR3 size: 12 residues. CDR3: CASSSTHYGYTF. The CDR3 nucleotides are TGTGCCAGCAGCTCCACCCACTATGGCTACACCTTC.

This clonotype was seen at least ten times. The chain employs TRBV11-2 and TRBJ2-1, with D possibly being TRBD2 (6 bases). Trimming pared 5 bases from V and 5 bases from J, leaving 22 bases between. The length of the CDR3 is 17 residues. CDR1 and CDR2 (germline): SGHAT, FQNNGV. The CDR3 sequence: CASSKERPGTSHNEQFF. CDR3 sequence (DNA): TGTGCCAGCAGCAAAGAAAGACCCGGGACTTCCCACAATGAGCAGTTCTTC.